This T cell receptor beta chain emerged from a study of blood T cell repertoires in COVID-19. Study as a whole: Samples came from the United States, Italy and Spain, spanning acute and convalescent COVID-19. Sample material is recorded as cDNA or gDNA derived from T cells, B-cell-depleted T cells, or PBMCs.

There are a few counts of this clone. The V end lost 1 base, the J end lost 3 bases, and 13 bases lay between the germline ends. CDR1 and CDR2 from the germline V gene are LGHNA and YNFKEQ. The CDR3 length is 15 residues. Original processing notes: Researchers report that nucleated cell counts were estimated from reference gene primer amplification. Clones were sequenced by immunoSEQ multiplex PCR, and TCRdb holds only the in-frame ones, with some missing. V and J calls plus clone size are reproduced from that table; the DNA served to infer D and trimming. Seen here are approximately 42,000 clones, about 70% observed once, and the top ten hold 50% to 75%.

The chain combines TRBV4-2 with TRBJ2-7; TRBD1 is a possible D gene (5 bases). Sequencing was done on a sample of peripheral blood. This TCR came from a man aged 80 or over with acute or convalescent COVID-19. The CDR3 coding sequence is TGTGCCAGCAGCCAAGTTGAAGGACAATTCTACGAGCAGTACTTC. It yields the protein CASSQVEGQFYEQYF.